The sequence of this T cell receptor beta chain was determined in a study of blood T cell repertoires in COVID-19. This CDR3 spans 12 amino acids. V was pared by 6 bases and J by 7 bases, with 9 bases between. Germline V lookup: CDR1 LNHDA, CDR2 SQIVND (reference sequence). This clone appeared a single time. Clones were read by immunoSEQ multiplex PCR, and TCRdb kept only the in-frame ones, dropping some. Of roughly 310,000 clones in the sample, around 90% were seen once. The sequenced material came from PBMCs or T cells enriched from blood (not recorded which). This receptor was identified in a man aged 55-75 years who had recovered from COVID-19. J is TRBJ2-2 and V is TRBV19; tentatively, D is TRBD1 (6 bases). In DNA, the CDR3 is TGTGCCAGTAGAGCGGACAGCGGGGAGCTGTTTTTT. Its translation: CASRADSGELFF.